This entry describes one TCR beta chain. Per the study methods: Cell counts per sample came from amplifying reference gene primers. The repertoire was sequenced with immunoSEQ multiplex PCR; TCRdb's copy has only in-frame clones and lacks some. V, J and clone size derive from that table, while D and trimming were established from the DNA sequence. The table has 300,000 to 450,000 clones, 88% seen once. These data belong to a study of blood T cell repertoires in COVID-19. Background on the study: Samples taken during acute and convalescent COVID-19 were collected in the United States, Italy and Spain.

Participants, about 18 to 90 years old, spanned approximately 25 US areas. Germline loops: CDR1 KGHSH, CDR2 LQKENI. V was trimmed by 6 bases and J by 5 bases, leaving 10 bases between them. CDR3 length: 12 residues. The sequencing sample was made of PBMCs or T cells enriched from blood (not recorded which). This TCR came from a woman between 25 and 40 years old who had been exposed to COVID-19. The rearrangement joins TRBV18 to TRBJ2-5; D is possibly TRBD2 (5 bases). This chain's CDR3 is CASSRGLETQYF. CDR3 bases: TGTGCCAGCTCCCGCGGGCTGGAGACCCAGTACTTC.